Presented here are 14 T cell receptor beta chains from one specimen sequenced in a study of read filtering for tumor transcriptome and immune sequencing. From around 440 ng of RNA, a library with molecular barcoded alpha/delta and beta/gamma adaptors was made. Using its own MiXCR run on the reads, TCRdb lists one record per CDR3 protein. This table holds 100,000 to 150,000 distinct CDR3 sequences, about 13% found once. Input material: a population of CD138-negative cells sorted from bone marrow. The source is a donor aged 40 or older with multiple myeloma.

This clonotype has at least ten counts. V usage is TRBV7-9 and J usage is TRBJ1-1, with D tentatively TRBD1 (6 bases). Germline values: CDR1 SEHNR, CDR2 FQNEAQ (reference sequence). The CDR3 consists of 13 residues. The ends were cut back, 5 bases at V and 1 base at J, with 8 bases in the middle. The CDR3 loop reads CASSQQGNTEAFF. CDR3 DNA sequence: TGTGCCAGCAGCCAACAGGGGAACACTGAAGCTTTCTTT.

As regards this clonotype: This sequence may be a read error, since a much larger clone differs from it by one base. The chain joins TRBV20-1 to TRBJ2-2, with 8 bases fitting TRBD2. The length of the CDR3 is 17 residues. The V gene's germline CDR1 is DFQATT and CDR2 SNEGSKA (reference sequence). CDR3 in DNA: TGCAGTGCTAGAGAGGGGGGGGGACTAGGTGGGACCGGGGTGCTGTTTTTT. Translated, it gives CSAREGGGLGGTGVLFF.

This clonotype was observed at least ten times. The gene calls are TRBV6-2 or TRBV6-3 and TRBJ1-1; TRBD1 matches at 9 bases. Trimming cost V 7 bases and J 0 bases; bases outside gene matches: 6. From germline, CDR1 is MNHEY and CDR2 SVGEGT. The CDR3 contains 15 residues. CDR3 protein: CASKPTGGMNTEAFF. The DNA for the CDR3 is TGTGCCAGCAAACCGACAGGGGGGATGAACACTGAAGCTTTCTTT.

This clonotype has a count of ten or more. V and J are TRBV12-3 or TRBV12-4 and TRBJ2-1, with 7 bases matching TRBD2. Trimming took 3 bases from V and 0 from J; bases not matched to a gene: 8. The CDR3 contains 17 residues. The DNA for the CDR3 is TGTGCCAGCAGTTTTATTGAGGGAGGGCCCTCCTACAATGAGCAGTTCTTC. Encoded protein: CASSFIEGGPSYNEQFF.

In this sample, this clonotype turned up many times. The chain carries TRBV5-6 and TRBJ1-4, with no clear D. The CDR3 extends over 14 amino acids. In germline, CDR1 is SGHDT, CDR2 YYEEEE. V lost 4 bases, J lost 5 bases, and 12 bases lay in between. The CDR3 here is CASSPPTENEKLFF. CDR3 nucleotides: TGTGCCAGCAGCCCTCCGACGGAAAATGAAAAACTGTTTTTT.

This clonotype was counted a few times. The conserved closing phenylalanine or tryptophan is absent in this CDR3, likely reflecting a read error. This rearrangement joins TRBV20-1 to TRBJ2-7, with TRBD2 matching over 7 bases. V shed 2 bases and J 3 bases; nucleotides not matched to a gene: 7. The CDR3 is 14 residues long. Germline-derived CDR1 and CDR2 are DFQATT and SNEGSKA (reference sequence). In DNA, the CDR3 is TGCAGTGCTAGACTACCAGCGGGGAACTACGAGCAGTACTTG. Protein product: CSARLPAGNYEQYL.

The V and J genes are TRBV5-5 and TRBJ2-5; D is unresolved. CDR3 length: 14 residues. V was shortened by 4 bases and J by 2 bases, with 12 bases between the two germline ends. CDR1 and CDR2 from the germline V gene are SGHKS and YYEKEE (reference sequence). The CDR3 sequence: CASSRGLGQETQYF. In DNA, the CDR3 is TGTGCCAGCAGCCGAGGCCTAGGACAAGAGACCCAGTACTTC.

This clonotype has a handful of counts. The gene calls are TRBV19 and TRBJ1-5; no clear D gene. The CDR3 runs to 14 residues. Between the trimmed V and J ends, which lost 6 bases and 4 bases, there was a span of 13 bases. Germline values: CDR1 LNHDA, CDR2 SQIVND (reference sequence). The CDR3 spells CASSEDKWNQPQHF. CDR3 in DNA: TGTGCCAGTAGCGAAGACAAATGGAATCAGCCCCAGCATTTT.

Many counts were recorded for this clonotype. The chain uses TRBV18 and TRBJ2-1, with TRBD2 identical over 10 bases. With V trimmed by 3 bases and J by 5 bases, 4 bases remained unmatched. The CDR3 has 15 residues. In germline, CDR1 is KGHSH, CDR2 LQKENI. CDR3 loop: CASSPGLANNNEQFF. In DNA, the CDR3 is TGTGCCAGCTCACCGGGACTAGCGAACAACAATGAGCAGTTCTTC.

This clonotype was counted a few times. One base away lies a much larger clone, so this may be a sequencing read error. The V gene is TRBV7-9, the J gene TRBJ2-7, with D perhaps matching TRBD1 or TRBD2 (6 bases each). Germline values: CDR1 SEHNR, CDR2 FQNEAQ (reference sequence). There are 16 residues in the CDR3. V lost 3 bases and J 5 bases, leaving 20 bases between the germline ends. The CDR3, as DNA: TGTGCCAGCAGCTTTAGGAGGGTAGGGGGTTCGGACGAGCAGTACTTC. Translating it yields CASSFRRVGGSDEQYF.

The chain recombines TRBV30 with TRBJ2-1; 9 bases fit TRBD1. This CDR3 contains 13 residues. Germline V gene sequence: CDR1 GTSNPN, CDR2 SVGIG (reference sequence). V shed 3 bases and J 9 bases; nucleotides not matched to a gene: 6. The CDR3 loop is CAWRDRGELEQFF. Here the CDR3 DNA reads TGTGCCTGGAGGGACAGGGGCGAGCTTGAGCAGTTCTTC.

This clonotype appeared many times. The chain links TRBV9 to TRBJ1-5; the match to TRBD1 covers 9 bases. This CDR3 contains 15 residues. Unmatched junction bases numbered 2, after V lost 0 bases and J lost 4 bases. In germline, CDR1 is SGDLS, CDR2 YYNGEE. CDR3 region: CASSVGQGVNQPQHF. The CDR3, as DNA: TGTGCCAGCAGCGTAGGACAGGGGGTTAATCAGCCCCAGCATTTT.

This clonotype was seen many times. CDR3 in DNA: TGTGCCAGCAGTTCAGCTGGCTACGAGCAGTACTTC. Its translation is CASSSAGYEQYF. This chain uses TRBV6-6 with TRBJ2-7; D remains unclear. V was cut by 4 bases and J by 3 bases, with 7 bases left in between. Germline V lookup: CDR1 MNHNY, CDR2 SVGAGI (reference sequence). CDR3 length: 12 amino acids.

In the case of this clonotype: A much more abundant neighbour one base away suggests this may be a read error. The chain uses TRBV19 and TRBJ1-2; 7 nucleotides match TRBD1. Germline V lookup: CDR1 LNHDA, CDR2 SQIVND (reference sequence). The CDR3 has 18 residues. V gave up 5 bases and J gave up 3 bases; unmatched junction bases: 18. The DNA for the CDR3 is TGTGCCAGTAGTTTAGCCCTCCAGGGAGGGGGCTTCGACTATGGCTACACCTTC. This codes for CASSLALQGGGFDYGYTF.